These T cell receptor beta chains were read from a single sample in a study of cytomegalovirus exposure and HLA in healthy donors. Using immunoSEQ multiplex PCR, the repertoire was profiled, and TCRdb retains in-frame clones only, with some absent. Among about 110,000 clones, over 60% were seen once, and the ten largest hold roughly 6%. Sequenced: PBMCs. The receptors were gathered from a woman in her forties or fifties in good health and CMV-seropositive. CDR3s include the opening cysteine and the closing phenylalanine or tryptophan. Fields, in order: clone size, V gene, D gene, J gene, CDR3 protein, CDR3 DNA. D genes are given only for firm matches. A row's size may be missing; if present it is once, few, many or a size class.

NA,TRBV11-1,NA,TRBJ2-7,CASSLDRSYEQYF,TGTGCCAGCAGCTTGGACAGATCCTACGAGCAGTACTTC
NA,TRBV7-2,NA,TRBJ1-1,CASSLAPGAKTEAFF,TGTGCCAGCAGCTTAGCTCCAGGGGCGAAGACTGAAGCTTTCTTT
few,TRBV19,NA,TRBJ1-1,CASSPGVEAFF,TGTGCCAGTAGTCCCGGTGTAGAAGCTTTCTTT
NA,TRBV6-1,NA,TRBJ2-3,CASSHGLQGTDTQYF,TGTGCCAGCAGTCACGGACTCCAAGGCACAGATACGCAGTATTTT
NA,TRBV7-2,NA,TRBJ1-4,CASSPRRTINEKLFF,TGTGCCAGCAGCCCGAGGCGGACTATTAATGAAAAACTGTTTTTT
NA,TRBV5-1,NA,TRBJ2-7,CASSLDPGTSYEQYF,TGCGCCAGCAGCTTGGATCCAGGGACTTCCTACGAGCAGTACTTC
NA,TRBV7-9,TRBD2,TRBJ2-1,CASSLSLLEVAGNNEQFF,TGTGCCAGCAGCTTATCGCTATTGGAGGTAGCGGGGAACAATGAGCAGTTCTTC
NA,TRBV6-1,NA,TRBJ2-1,CASSEVGQGSGNEQFF,TGTGCCAGCAGTGAAGTGGGGCAGGGAAGTGGTAATGAGCAGTTCTTC
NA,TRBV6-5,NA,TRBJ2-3,CASRPQRGTDTQYF,TGTGCCAGCAGACCCCAGCGGGGCACAGATACGCAGTATTTT
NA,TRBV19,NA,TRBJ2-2,CASSILTGNTGELFF,TGTGCCAGTAGTATATTGACGGGGAACACCGGGGAGCTGTTTTTT
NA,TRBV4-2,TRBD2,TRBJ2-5,CASSQAPGTRDGGETQYF,TGTGCCAGCAGCCAAGCCCCCGGGACTCGAGACGGGGGGGAGACCCAGTACTTC
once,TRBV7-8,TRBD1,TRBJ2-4,CASSLFVTGLAKNIQYF,TGTGCCAGCAGCTTATTTGTGACAGGGTTGGCCAAAAACATTCAGTACTTC
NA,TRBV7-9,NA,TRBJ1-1,CSSSSAPGGTEAFF,TGTTCCAGCAGTTCCGCGCCCGGGGGGACTGAAGCTTTCTTT
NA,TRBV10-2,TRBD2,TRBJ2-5,CASSELAGVQETQYF,TGCGCCAGCAGTGAGTTAGCGGGGGTACAAGAGACCCAGTACTTC
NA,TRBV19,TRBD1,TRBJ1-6,CASSLRGQTSPLHF,TGTGCCAGTAGTCTTCGGGGACAGACTTCACCCCTCCACTTT
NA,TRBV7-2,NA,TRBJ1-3,CASGHSAGNTIYF,TGTGCCAGCGGACACTCAGCTGGAAACACCATATATTTT
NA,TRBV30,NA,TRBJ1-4,CAWGQLGGEKLFF,TGTGCCTGGGGTCAACTAGGAGGTGAAAAACTGTTTTTT
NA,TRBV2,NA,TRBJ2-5,CASSPQETQYF,TGTGCCAGCAGCCCTCAAGAGACCCAGTACTTC
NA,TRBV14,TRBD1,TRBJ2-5,CASSRDRGRQETQYF,TGTGCCAGCAGCAGGGACAGGGGGCGGCAAGAGACCCAGTACTTC
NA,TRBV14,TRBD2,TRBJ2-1,CASSQGLAGHNEQFF,TGTGCCAGCAGCCAAGGACTAGCGGGTCACAATGAGCAGTTCTTC
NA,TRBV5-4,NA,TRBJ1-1,CASSLRGGAEAFF,TGTGCCAGCAGCTTGCGGGGGGGCGCTGAAGCTTTCTTT
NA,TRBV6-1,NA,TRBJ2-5,CASSEDVFRDQETQYF,TGTGCCAGCAGTGAAGATGTTTTCCGGGACCAAGAGACCCAGTACTTC
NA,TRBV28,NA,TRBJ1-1,CASSSNSPRGAEAFF,TGTGCCAGCAGTTCAAACTCCCCCCGCGGGGCTGAAGCTTTCTTT
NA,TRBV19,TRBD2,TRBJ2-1,CASSLTSGKYNEQFF,TGTGCCAGTAGTCTGACTAGCGGAAAGTACAATGAGCAGTTCTTC
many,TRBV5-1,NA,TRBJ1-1,CASSKTQNTEAFF,TGCGCCAGCAGCAAGACACAGAACACTGAAGCTTTCTTT
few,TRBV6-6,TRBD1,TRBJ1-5,CASSRGQISNQPQHF,TGTGCCAGCAGCCGGGGACAGATTAGCAATCAGCCCCAGCATTTT
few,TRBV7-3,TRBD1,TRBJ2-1,CASSLFPTGTGNNEQFF,TGTGCCAGCAGCTTATTCCCGACCGGGACAGGGAACAATGAGCAGTTCTTC
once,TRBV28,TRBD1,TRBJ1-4,CASRTGGANEKLFF,TGTGCCAGCAGGACAGGGGGCGCGAATGAAAAACTGTTTTTT
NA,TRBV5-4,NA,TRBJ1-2,CASSLDVGSYGYTF,TGTGCCAGCAGCTTGGATGTGGGGAGTTATGGCTACACCTTC
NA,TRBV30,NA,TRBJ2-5,CAWSVGHAQVETQYF,TGTGCCTGGAGTGTCGGCCACGCCCAGGTGGAGACCCAGTACTTC
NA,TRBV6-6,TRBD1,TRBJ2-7,CASSSRDRVYEQYF,TGTGCCAGCAGTTCCCGGGACAGGGTCTACGAGCAGTACTTC
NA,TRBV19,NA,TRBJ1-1,CASRAFRGNTEAFF,TGTGCCAGTAGGGCCTTTCGGGGGAACACTGAAGCTTTCTTT
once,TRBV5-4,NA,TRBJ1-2,CASSLAFSGRSSGDKGYTF,TGTGCCAGCAGCTTGGCTTTCTCGGGACGGTCGAGCGGGGACAAGGGCTACACCTTC
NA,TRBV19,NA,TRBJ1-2,CASSIDRDRQYYGYTF,TGTGCCAGTAGTATAGATCGCGACAGGCAGTACTATGGCTACACCTTC
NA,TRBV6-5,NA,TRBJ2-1,CASSYSPVFYNEQFF,TGTGCCAGCAGTTACTCTCCAGTCTTCTACAATGAGCAGTTCTTC
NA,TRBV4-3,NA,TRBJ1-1,CASSQDRGLMNTEAFF,TGCGCCAGCAGCCAGGATCGTGGGCTGATGAACACTGAAGCTTTCTTT
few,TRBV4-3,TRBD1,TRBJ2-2,CASSQGTGEHTGELFF,TGCGCCAGCAGCCAAGGGACAGGGGAACACACCGGGGAGCTGTTTTTT
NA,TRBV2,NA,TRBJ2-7,CASCRWKGTYEQYF,TGTGCCAGCTGCAGGTGGAAGGGGACCTACGAGCAGTACTTC
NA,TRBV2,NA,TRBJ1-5,CASRSVDSNQPQHF,TGTGCCAGCCGGTCGGTCGATAGCAATCAGCCCCAGCATTTT
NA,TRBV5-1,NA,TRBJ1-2,CASSGTDNYGYTF,TGCGCCAGCAGCGGCACAGATAACTATGGCTACACCTTC
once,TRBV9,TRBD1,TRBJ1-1,CASSAGQNPHTEAFF,TGTGCCAGCAGCGCGGGACAGAACCCCCACACTGAAGCTTTCTTT
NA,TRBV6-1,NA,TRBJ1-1,CASSEKITEIRNTEAFF,TGTGCCAGCAGTGAAAAGATTACAGAGATTAGGAACACTGAAGCTTTCTTT
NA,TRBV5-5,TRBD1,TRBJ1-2,CASSSLTGLASGYTF,TGTGCCAGCAGCTCCCTGACAGGGTTGGCATCTGGCTACACCTTC
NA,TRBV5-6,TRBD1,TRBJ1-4,CASSLRDRNLGSEKLFF,TGTGCCAGCAGCCTCCGGGACAGGAACCTGGGGAGTGAAAAACTGTTTTTT
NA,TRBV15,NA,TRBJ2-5,CATSRDPPGNQETQYF,TGTGCCACCAGCAGAGACCCCCCAGGCAATCAAGAGACCCAGTACTTC
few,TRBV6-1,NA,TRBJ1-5,CASSDTGRGGNQPQHF,TGTGCCAGCAGTGACACAGGGAGGGGAGGCAATCAGCCCCAGCATTTT
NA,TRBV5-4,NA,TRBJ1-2,CASSLGQANYGYTF,TGTGCCAGCAGCTTGGGGCAGGCTAACTATGGCTACACCTTC
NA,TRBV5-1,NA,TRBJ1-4,CASSLGATNEKLFF,TGCGCCAGCAGCTTAGGGGCAACTAATGAAAAACTGTTTTTT
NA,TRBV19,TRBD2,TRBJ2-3,CASSIDPLAGGTDTQYF,TGTGCCAGTAGTATAGACCCCCTAGCGGGGGGCACAGATACGCAGTATTTT
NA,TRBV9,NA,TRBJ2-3,CASSLTGASSTDTQYF,TGTGCCAGCTCCTTGACTGGCGCCTCTAGCACAGATACGCAGTATTTT
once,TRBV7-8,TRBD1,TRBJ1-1,CASRLGQGATEAFF,TGTGCCAGCAGGTTGGGACAGGGGGCGACTGAAGCTTTCTTT
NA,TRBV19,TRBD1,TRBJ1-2,CASTRGTGAEMGYGYTF,TGTGCCAGTACGCGAGGGACAGGGGCCGAAATGGGCTATGGCTACACCTTC
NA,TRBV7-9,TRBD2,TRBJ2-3,CASSPQTSGETDTQYF,TGTGCCAGCAGCCCCCAGACTAGCGGGGAGACAGATACGCAGTATTTT